The source of this TCR beta chain is a study of blood T cell repertoires in COVID-19. The germline gives CDR1 MDHEN, CDR2 SYDVKM. This CDR3 is 10 amino acids long. Profiled with immunoSEQ multiplex PCR; TCRdb holds only in-frame clones, not every one. The sample shows some 110,000 clones, 84% of them seen only once. On this clone: The junction shows a germline mismatch at one end, possibly a read error.

This clonotype originated in a woman aged 55-69 years with acute or convalescent COVID-19. V gene TRBV28 combines with J gene TRBJ1-2; D possibly corresponds to TRBD1 (5 bases). Sequences were obtained from peripheral blood. The CDR3 protein is CASSLGGVDF. The CDR3 DNA sequence: TGTGCCAGCAGTTTAGGGGGGGTCGACTTC.